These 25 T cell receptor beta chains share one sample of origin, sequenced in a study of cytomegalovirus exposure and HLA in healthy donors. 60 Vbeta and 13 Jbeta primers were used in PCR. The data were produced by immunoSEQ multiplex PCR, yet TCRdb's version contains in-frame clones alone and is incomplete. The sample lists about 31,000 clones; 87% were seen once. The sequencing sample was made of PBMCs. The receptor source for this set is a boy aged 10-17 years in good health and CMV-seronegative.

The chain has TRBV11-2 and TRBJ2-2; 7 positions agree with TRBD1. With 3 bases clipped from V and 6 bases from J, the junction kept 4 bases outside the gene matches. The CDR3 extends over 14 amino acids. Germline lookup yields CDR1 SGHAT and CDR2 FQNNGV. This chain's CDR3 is CASSFGTVPGELFF. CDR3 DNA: TGTGCCAGCAGCTTTGGGACAGTACCCGGGGAGCTGTTTTTT.

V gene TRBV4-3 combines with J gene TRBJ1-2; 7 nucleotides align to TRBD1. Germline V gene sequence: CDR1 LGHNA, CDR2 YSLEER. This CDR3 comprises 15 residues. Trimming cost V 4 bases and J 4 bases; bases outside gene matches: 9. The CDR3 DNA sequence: TGCGCCAGCAGCCGAGAGCAGGGGGTAGTCTATGGCTACACCTTC. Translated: CASSREQGVVYGYTF.

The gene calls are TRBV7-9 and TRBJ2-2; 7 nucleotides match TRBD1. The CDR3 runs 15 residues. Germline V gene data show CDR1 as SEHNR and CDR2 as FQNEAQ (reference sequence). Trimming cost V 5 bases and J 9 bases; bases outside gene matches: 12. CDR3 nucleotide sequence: TGTGCCAGCAGCACCCGACAGGGTAGGATTCGGGAGCTGTTTTTT. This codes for CASSTRQGRIRELFF.

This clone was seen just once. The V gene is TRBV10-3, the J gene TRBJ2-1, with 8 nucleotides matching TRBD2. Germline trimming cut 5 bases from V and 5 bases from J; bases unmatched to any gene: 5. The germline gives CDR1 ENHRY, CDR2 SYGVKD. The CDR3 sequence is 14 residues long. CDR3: CAISLGGGNNEQFF. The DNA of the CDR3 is TGTGCCATCAGTCTAGGCGGGGGGAACAATGAGCAGTTCTTC.

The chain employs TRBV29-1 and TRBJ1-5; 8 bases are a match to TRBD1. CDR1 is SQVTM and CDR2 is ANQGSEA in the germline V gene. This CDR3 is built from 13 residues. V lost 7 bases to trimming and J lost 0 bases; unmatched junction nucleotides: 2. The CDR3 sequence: CSAGQGSNQPQHF. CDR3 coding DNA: TGCAGCGCCGGACAGGGTAGCAATCAGCCCCAGCATTTT.

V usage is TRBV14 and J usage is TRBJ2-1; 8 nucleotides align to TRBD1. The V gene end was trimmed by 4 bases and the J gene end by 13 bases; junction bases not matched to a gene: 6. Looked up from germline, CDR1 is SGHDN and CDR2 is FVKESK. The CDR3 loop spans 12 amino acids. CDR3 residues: CASSPGTGAQFF. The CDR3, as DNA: TGTGCCAGCAGCCCAGGGACAGGAGCTCAGTTCTTC.

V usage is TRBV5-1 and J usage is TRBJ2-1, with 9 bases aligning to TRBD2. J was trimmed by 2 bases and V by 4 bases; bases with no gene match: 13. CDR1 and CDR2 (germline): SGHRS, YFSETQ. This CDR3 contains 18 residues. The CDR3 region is CASSPGVGASGAYNEQFF. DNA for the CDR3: TGCGCCAGCAGCCCTGGTGTAGGGGCTAGCGGGGCCTACAATGAGCAGTTCTTC.

CDR3 DNA: TGCGCCAGCAGCCAATTTATACAGGGGGCCCTGGTATCTGGAAACACCATATATTTT. Amino acid sequence: CASSQFIQGALVSGNTIYF. The chain recombines TRBV4-1 with TRBJ1-3, with TRBD1 matching 9 bases. Germline V gives CDR1 MGHRA, CDR2 YSYEKL. V was pared by 2 bases and J by 1 base, with 12 bases of the junction left unmatched. This CDR3 has 19 residues.

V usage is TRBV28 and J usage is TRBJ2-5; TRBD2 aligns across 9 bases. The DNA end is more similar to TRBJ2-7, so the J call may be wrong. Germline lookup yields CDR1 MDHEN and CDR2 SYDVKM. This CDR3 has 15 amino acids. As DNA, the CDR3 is TGTGCCAGCACCAATGGGGCGGGGGGGCCCTACGAGCAGTACTTC. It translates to CASTNGAGGPYEQYF.

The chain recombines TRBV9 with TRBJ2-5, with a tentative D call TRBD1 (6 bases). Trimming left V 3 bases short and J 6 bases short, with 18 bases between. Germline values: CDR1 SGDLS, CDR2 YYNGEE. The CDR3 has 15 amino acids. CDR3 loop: CASSAQQGPSQTQYF. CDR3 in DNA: TGTGCCAGCAGCGCCCAACAGGGCCCCAGCCAGACCCAGTACTTC.

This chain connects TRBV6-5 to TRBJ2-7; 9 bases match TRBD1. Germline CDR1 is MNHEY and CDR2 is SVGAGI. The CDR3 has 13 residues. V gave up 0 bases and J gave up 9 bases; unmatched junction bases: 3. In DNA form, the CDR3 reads TGTGCCAGCAGTTACTCGACAGGGGGTTGGCAGTACTTC. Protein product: CASSYSTGGWQYF.

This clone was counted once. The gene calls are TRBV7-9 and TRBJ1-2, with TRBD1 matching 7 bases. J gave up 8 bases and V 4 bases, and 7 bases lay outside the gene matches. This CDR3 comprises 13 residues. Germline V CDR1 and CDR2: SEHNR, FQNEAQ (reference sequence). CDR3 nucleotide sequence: TGTGCCAGCAGCTCACGACAGGGAGGCGGCTACACCTTC. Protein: CASSSRQGGGYTF.

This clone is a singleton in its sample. Written as DNA, the CDR3 is TGTGCCAGCTCACTTTTCGACTCGTACGAGCAGTACTTC. As protein: CASSLFDSYEQYF. This chain links TRBV18 with TRBJ2-7; D is unclear. CDR3 size: 13 residues. Trimming took 4 bases from V and 4 from J, leaving 11 bases between them. CDR1 is KGHSH and CDR2 is LQKENI in the germline V gene.

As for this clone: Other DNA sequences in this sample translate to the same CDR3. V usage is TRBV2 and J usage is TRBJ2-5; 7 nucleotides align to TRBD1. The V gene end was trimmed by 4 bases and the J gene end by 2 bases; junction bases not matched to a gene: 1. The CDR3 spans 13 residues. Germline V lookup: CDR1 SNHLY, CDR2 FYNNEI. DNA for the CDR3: TGTGCCAGCAGTGGACAGGGACAAGAGACCCAGTACTTC. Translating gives CASSGQGQETQYF.

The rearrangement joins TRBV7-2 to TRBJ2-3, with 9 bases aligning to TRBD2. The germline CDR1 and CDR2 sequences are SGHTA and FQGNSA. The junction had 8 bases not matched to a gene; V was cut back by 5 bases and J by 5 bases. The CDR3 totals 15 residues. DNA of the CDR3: TGTGCCAGCAGCCGTAGCGGGGGCGGGGGAGATACGCAGTATTTT. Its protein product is CASSRSGGGGDTQYF.

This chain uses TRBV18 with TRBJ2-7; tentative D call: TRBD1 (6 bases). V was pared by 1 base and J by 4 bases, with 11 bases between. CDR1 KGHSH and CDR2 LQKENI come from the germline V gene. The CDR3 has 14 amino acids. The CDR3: CASSPLGTPYEQYF. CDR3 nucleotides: TGTGCCAGCTCACCACTAGGGACACCTTACGAGCAGTACTTC.

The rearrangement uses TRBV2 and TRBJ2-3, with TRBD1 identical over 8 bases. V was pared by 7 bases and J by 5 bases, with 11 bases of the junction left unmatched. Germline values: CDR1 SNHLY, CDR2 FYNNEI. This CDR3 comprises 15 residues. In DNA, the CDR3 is TGTGCCAGCATCTCGACAGGGGTTCCCCGAGATACGCAGTATTTT. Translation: CASISTGVPRDTQYF.

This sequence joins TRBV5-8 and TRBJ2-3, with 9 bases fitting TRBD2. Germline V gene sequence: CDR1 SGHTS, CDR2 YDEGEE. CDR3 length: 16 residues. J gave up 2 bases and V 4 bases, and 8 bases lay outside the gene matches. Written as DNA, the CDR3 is TGTGCCAGCAGCAACATAGCGGGGGCCATCACAGATACGCAGTATTTT. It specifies CASSNIAGAITDTQYF.

The CDR3 bases are TGTGCCATACGAGGGACAGGAGGCTTGGATGAGCAGTTCTTC. Translating gives CAIRGTGGLDEQFF. V and J are TRBV6-5 and TRBJ2-1, with 8 bases lining up with TRBD1. Germline CDR1 is MNHEY and CDR2 is SVGAGI. Trimming at V came to 10 bases and at J to 8 bases, leaving 13 bases not matched to a gene. CDR3 length: 14 residues.

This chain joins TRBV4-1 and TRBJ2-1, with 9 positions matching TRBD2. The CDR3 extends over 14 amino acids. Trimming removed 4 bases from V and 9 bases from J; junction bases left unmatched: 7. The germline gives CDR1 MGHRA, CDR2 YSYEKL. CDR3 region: CASSLSGGLGEQFF. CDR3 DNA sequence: TGCGCCAGCAGCCTAAGCGGGGGGCTGGGTGAGCAGTTCTTC.

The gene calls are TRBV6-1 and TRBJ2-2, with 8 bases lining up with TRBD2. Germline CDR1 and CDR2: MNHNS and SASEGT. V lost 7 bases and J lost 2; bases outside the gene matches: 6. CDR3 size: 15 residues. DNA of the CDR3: TGTGCCAGCATCCCGGGGGGGTACAACACCGGGGAGCTGTTTTTT. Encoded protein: CASIPGGYNTGELFF.

The CDR3 bases are TGTGCCAGCAGCTCCCCCGCAGGGGCCTATGGCTACACCTTC. Encoded protein: CASSSPAGAYGYTF. The chain recombines TRBV13 with TRBJ1-2; D might be TRBD1 (6 bases). The ends were cut back, 4 bases at V and 4 bases at J, with 13 bases in the middle. The CDR3 covers 14 residues. The germline CDR1 and CDR2 sequences are PRHDT and FYEKMQ (reference sequence). The full variable domain, its missing parts supplied by reference TRBV13 and TRBJ1-2, is AAGVIQSPRHLIKEKRETATLKCYPIPRHDTVYWYQQGPGQDPQFLISFYEKMQSDKGSIPDRFSAQQFSDYHSELNMSSLELGDSALYFCASSSPAGAYGYTFGSGTRLTVV.

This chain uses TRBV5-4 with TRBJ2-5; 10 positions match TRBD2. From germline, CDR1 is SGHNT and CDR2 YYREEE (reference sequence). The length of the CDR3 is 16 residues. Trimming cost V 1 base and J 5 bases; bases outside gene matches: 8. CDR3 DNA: TGTGCCAGCAGCTTGAGAAGCGGGGGGGAGTTTGAGACCCAGTACTTC. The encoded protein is CASSLRSGGEFETQYF. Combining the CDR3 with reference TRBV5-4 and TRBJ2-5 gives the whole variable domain ETGVTQSPTHLIKTRGQQVTLRCSSQSGHNTVSWYQQALGQGPQFIFQYYREEENGRGNFPPRFSGLQFPNYSSELNVNALELDDSALYLCASSLRSGGEFETQYFGPGTRLLVL.

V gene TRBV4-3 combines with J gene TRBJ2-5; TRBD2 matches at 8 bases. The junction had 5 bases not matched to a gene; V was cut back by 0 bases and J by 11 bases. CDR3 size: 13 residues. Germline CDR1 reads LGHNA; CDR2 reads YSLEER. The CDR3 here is CASSQDTGGEQYF. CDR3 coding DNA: TGCGCCAGCAGCCAAGATACCGGGGGGGAGCAGTACTTC.

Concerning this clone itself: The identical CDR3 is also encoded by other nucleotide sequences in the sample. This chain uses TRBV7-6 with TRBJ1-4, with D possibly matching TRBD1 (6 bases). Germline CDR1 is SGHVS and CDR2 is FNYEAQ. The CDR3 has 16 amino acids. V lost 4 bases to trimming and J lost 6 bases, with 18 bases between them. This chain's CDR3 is CASSSPTGGDDEKLFF. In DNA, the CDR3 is TGTGCCAGCAGCTCACCGACTGGGGGCGATGATGAAAAACTGTTTTTT.